This T cell receptor (beta chain) comes out of a study of CD8 T cells in Susac syndrome. RNA amounts of about 0.5 to 1 ug underwent reverse transcription with random hexamers. Multiplex PCR with immunoSEQ amplified the TCR beta CDR3 across 54 Vbeta and 13 Jbeta. TCRdb re-analysed the immunoSEQ multiplex PCR reads in MiXCR, keeping a single row per CDR3 protein. Of approximately 120,000 distinct CDR3 sequences in the sample, over 90% were seen once. CD8+ and CD4+ T cells circulating in blood were sequenced for TCR beta. The multiple sclerosis control cohort comprised treatment-naive individuals presenting with stable or active relapsing-remitting disease. Both CD4+ and CD8+ T cells were negatively isolated, and TEMRA cells underwent FACS enrichment. CDR3 length: 15 amino acids. Per the germline V gene, CDR1 is LNHNV and CDR2 is YYDKDF (reference sequence). Unmatched junction bases numbered 13, after V lost 5 bases and J lost 9 bases.

This chain joins TRBV15 and TRBJ2-1; TRBD2 agrees at 7 bases. Material for sequencing was CD8+ T cells from PBMCs. This clonotype was sampled from a human donor with multiple sclerosis. The CDR3 DNA sequence: TGTGCCACCAGCGGGGCTATATCCGGGAGGAGTGAGCAGTTCTTC. This encodes CATSGAISGRSEQFF. Supplemented by reference TRBV15 and TRBJ2-1, the full variable domain reads DAMVIQNPRYQVTQFGKPVTLSCSQTLNHNVMYWYQQKSSQAPKLLFHYYDKDFNNEADTPDNFQSRRPNTSFCFLDIRSPGLGDTAMYLCATSGAISGRSEQFFGPGTRLTVL.